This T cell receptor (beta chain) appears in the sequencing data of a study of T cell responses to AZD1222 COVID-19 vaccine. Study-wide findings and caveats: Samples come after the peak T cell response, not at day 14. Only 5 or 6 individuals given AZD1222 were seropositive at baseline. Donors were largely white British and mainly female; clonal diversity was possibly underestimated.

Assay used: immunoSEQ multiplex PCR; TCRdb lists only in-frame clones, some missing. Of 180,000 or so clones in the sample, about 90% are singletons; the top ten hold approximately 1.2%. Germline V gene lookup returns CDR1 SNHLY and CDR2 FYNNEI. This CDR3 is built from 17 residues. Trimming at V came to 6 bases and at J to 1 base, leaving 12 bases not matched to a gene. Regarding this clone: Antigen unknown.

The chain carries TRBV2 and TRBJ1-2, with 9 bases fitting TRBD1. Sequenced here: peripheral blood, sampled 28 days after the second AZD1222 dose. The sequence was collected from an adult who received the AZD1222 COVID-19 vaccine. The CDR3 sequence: CASSAPLQGADNYGYTF. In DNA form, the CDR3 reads TGTGCCAGCAGCGCTCCATTACAGGGGGCCGATAACTATGGCTACACCTTC.